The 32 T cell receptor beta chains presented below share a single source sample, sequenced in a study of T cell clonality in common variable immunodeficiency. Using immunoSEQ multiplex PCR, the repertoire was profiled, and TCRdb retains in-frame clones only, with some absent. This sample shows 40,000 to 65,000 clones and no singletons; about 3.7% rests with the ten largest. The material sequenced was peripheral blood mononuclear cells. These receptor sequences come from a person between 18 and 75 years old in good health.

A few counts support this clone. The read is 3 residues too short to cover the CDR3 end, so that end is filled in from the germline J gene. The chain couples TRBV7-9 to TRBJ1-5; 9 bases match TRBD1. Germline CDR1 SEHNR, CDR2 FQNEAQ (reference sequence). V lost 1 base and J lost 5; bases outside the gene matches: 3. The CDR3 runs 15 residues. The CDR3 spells CASSLGDRDDQPQHF. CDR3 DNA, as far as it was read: TGTGCCAGCAGCTTAGGGGACAGGGATGATCAGCCC.

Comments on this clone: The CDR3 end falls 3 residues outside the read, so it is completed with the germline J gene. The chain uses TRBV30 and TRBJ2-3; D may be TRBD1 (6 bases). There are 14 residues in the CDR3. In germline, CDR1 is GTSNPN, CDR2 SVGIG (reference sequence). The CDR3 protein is CAWSKDRANQPQYF. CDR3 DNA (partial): TGTGCCTGGAGTAAGGACAGAGCTAATCAGCCG.

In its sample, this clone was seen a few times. The CDR3 region is CSAHNVGTGSNEQFF. The CDR3 bases that were read are TGCAGTGCTCATAATGTCGGGACAGGGAGCAATGAG. The chain joins TRBV20-1 to TRBJ2-1; 9 nucleotides agree with TRBD1. The CDR3 end is not reached by the read, which stops 3 residues before it; the germline J gene fills it in. V dropped 5 bases and J dropped 6; count of bases not matched to a gene: 11. CDR1 DFQATT and CDR2 SNEGSKA come from the germline V gene (reference sequence). The CDR3 sequence is 15 residues long.

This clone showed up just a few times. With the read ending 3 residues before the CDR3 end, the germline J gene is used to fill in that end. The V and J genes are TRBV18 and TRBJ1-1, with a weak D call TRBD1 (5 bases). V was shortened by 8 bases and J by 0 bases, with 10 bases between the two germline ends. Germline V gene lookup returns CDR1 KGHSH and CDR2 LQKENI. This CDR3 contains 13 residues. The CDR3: CASADSMNTEAFF. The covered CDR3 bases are TGTGCCAGCGCCGACAGCATGAACACTGAA.

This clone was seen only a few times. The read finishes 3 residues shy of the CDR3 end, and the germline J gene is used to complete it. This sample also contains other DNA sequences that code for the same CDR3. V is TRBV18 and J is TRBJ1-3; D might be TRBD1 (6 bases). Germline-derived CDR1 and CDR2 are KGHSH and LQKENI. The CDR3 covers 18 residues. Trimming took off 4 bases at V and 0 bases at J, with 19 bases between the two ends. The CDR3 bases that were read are TGTGCCAGCTCACGCCAAACAACCACAGGGTTCTCTGGAAACACC. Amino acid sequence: CASSRQTTTGFSGNT. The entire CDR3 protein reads CASSRQTTTGFSGNTIYF.

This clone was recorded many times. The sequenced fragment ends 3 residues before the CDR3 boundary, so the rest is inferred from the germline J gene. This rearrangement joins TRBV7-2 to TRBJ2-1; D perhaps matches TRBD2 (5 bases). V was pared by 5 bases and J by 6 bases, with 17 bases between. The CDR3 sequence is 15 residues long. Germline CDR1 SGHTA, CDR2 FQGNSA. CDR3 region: CASSLNSGSGNEQFF. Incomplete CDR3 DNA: TGTGCCAGCAGCCTAAATTCGGGAAGCGGCAATGAG.

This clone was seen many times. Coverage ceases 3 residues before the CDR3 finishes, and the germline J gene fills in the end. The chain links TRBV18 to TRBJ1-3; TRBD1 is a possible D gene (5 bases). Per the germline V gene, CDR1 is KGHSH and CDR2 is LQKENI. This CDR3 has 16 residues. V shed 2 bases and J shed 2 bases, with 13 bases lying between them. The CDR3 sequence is CASSPGANHAGNTIYF. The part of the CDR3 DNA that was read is TGTGCCAGCTCACCAGGGGCAAATCACGCTGGAAACACC.

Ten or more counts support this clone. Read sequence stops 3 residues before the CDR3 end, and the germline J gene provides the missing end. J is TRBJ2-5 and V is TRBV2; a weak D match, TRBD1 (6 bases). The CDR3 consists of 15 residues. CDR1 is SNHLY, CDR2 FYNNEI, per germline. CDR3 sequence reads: CALLEDSWYQETQYF. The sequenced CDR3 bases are TGTGCTCTCCTGGAGGACAGTTGGTACCAAGAGACC.

The covered CDR3 bases are TGTGCCAGCAGTCGAGGGGGGGAGGGCCGGGAGACC. It specifies CASSRGGEGRET. The full CDR3 protein reads CASSRGGEGRETQYF. The rearrangement joins TRBV2 to TRBJ2-5; TRBD2 is a possible D gene (7 bases). The read ends 3 residues before the CDR3 terminus; that terminus is restored from the germline J gene. The CDR3 sequence is 15 residues long. Germline values: CDR1 SNHLY, CDR2 FYNNEI. Trimming left V 5 bases short and J 5 bases short, with 18 bases between. Full variable domain (rest looked up from reference TRBV2 and TRBJ2-5): EPEVTQTPSHQVTQMGQEVILRCVPISNHLYFYWYRQILGQKVEFLVSFYNNEISEKSEIFDDQFSVERPDGSNFTLKIRSTKLEDSAMYFCASSRGGEGRETQYFGPGTRLLVL.

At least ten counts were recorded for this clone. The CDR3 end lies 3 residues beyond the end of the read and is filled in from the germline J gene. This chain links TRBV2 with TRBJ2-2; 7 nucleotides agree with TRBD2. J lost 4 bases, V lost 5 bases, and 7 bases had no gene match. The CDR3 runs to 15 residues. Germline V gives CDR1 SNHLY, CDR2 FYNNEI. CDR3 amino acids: CASSRLAGSTGELFF. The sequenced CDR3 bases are TGTGCCAGCAGTAGACTAGCAGGGTCCACCGGGGAG.

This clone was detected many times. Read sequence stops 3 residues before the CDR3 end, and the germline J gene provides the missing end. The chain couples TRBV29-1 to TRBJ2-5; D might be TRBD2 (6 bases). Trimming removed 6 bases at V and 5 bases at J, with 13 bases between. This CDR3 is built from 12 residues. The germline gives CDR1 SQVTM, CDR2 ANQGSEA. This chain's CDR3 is CSVRLETETQYF. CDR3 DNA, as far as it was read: TGCAGCGTGAGACTAGAGACGGAGACC.

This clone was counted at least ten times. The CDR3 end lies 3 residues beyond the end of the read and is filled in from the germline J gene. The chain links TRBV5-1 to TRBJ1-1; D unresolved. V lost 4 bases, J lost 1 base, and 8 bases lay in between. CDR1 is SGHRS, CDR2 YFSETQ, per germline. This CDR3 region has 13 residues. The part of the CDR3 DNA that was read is TGCGCCAGCAGCCCAACGGGGAACACTGAA. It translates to CASSPTGNTE. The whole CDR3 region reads CASSPTGNTEAFF.

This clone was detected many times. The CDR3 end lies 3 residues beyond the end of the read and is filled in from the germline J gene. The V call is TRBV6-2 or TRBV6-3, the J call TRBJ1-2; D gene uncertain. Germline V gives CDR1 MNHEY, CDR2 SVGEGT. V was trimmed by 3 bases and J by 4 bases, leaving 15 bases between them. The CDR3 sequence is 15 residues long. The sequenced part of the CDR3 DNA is TGTGCCAGCAGTTATAGCCGGGTGACTACCTATGGC. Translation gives CASSYSRVTTYG. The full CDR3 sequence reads CASSYSRVTTYGYTF.

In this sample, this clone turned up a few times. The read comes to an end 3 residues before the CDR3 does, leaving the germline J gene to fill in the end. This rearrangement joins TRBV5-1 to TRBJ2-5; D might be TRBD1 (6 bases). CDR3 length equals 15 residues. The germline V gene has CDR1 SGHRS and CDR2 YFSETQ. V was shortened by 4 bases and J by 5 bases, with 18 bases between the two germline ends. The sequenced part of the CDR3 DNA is TGCGCCAGCAGCCAAACGCAGGGGTTAGGGGAGACC. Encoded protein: CASSQTQGLGET. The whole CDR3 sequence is CASSQTQGLGETQYF.

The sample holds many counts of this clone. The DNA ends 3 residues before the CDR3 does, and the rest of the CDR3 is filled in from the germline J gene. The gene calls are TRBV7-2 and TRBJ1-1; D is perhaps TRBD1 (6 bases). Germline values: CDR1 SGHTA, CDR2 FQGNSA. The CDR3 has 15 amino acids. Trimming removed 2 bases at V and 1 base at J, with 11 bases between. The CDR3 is CASSLYAGENTEAFF. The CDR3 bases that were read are TGTGCCAGCAGCTTATACGCAGGGGAGAACACTGAA.

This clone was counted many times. The CDR3 sequence is CAWSAGEGQPQHF. The part of the CDR3 DNA that was read is TGTGCCTGGAGTGCAGGAGAAGGTCAGCCC. The chain couples TRBV30 to TRBJ1-5, with unresolved D. Read coverage stops 3 residues before the CDR3 terminus; the germline J gene supplies the remainder. Trimming shortened V by 1 base and J by 6 bases, and 10 bases separated the two germline ends. The germline V gene has CDR1 GTSNPN and CDR2 SVGIG (reference sequence). The CDR3 is made up of 13 amino acids. The whole variable domain, remainder taken from reference TRBV30 and TRBJ1-5, is SQTIHQWPATLVQPVGSPLSLECTVEGTSNPNLYWYRQAAGRGLQLLFYSVGIGQISSEVPQNLSASRPQDRQFILSSKKLLLSDSGFYLCAWSAGEGQPQHFGDGTRLSIL.

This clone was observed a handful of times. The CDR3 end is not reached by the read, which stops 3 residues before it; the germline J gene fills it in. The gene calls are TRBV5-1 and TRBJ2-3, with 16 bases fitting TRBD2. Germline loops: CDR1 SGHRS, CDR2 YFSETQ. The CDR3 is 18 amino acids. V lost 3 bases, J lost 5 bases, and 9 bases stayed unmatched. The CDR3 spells CASSYGTSGRAGEDTQYF. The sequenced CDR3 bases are TGCGCCAGCAGCTATGGGACTAGCGGGAGGGCCGGGGAAGATACG.

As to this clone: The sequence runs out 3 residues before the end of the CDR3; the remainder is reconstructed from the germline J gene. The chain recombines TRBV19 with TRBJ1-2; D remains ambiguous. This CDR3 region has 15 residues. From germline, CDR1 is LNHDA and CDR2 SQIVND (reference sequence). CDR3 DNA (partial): TGTGCCAGTAGTTCCTCCCAGCCGGAGGTTAGCGAC. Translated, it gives CASSSSQPEVSD. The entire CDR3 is CASSSSQPEVSDYTF.

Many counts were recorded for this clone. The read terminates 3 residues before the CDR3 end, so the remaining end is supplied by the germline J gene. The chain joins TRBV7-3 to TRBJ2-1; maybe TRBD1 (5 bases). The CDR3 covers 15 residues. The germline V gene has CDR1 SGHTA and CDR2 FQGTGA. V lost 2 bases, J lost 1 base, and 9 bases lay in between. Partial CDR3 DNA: TGTGCCAGCAGCTTATTAGGGGAATCCTACAATGAG. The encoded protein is CASSLLGESYNE. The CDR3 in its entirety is CASSLLGESYNEQFF.

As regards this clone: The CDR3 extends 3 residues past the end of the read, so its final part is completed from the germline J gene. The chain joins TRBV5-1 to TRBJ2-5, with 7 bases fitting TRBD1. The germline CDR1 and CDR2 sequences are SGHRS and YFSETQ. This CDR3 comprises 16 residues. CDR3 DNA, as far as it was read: TGCGCCAGCAGCTCCACCGGGACAGCTAGCACAGATACC. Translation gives CASSSTGTASTDT. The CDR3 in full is CASSSTGTASTDTQYF. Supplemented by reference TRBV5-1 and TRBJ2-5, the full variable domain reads KAGVTQTPRYLIKTRGQQVTLSCSPISGHRSVSWYQQTPGQGLQFLFEYFSETQRNKGNFPGRFSGRQFSNSRSEMNVSTLELGDSALYLCASSSTGTASTDTQYFGPGTRLLVL.

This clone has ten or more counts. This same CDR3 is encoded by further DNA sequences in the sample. CDR3 amino acids: CASSEAGAYEQYF. The CDR3 DNA, read in part, is TGTGCCAGCAGTGAAGCCGGGGCCTACGAG. V gene TRBV2 combines with J gene TRBJ2-7, with a tentative D call TRBD2 (5 bases). The observed sequence ends 3 residues before the CDR3 terminus, with the missing tail filled in from the germline J gene. The CDR3 spans 13 residues. V was trimmed by 0 bases and J by 2 bases, leaving 5 bases between them. Looked up from germline, CDR1 is SNHLY and CDR2 is FYNNEI.

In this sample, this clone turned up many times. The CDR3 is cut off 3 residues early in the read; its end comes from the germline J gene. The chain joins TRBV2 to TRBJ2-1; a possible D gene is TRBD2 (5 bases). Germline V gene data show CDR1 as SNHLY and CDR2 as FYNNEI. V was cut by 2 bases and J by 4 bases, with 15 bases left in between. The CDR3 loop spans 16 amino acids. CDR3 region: CASSERAGAFYNEQFF. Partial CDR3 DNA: TGTGCCAGCAGTGAACGGGCGGGTGCATTTTACAATGAG.

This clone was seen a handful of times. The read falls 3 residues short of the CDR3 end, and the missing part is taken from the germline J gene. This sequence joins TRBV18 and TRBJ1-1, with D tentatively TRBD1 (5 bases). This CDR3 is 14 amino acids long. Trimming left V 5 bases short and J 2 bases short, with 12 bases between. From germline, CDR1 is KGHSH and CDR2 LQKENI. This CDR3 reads CASSSDNRNTEAFF. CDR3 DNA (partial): TGTGCCAGCTCATCGGACAACCGAAACACTGAA.

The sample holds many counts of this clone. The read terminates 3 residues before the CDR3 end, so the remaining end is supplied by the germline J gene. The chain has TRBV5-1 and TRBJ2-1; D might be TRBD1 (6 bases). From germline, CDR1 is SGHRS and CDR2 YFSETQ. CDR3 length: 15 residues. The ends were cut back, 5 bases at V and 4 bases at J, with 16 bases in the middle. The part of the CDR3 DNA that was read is TGCGCCAGCAGTTGGAACCCGGACAGTTACAATGAG. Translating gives CASSWNPDSYNE. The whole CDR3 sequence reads CASSWNPDSYNEQFF.

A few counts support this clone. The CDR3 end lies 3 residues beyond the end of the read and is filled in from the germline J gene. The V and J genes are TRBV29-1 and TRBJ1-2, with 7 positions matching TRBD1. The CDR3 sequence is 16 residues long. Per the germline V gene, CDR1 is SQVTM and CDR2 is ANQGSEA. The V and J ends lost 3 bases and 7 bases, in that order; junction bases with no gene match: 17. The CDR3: CSVDEGGNPSGLGYTF. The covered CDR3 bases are TGCAGCGTTGATGAAGGGGGCAACCCCTCTGGGCTTGGC.

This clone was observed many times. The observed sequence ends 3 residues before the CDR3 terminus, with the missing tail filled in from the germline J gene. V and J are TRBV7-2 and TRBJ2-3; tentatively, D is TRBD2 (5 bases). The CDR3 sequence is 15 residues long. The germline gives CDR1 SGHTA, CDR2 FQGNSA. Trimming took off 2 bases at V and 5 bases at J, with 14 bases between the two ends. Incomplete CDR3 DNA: TGTGCCAGCAGCTTATTCTCGCAGGCGGGAGATACG. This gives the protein CASSLFSQAGDT. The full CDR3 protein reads CASSLFSQAGDTQYF.

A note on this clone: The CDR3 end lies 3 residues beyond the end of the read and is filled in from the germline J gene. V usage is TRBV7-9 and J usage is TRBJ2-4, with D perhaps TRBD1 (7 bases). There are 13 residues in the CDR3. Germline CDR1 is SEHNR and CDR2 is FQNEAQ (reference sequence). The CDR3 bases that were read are TGTGCCAGCTCCGACAGGGAGGAGGATGGT. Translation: CASSDREEDG. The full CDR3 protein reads CASSDREEDGQYF.

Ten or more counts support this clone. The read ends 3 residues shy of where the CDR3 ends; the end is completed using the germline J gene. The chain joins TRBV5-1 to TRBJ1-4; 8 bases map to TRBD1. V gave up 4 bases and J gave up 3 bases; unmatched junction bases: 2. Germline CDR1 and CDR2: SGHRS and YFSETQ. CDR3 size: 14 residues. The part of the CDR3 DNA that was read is TGCGCCAGCAGCCAGGACAGGGCTAATGAAAAA. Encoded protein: CASSQDRANEK. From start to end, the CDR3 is CASSQDRANEKLFF. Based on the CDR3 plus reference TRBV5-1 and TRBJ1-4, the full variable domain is KAGVTQTPRYLIKTRGQQVTLSCSPISGHRSVSWYQQTPGQGLQFLFEYFSETQRNKGNFPGRFSGRQFSNSRSEMNVSTLELGDSALYLCASSQDRANEKLFFGSGTQLSVL.

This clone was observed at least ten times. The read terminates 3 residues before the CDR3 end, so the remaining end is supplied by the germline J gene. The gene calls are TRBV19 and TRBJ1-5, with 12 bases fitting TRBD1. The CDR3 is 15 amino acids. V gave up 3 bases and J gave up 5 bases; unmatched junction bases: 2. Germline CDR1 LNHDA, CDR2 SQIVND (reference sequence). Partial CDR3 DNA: TGTGCCAGTAGTATCGGGACAGGGGGCTATCAGCCC. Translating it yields CASSIGTGGYQP. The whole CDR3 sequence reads CASSIGTGGYQPQHF.

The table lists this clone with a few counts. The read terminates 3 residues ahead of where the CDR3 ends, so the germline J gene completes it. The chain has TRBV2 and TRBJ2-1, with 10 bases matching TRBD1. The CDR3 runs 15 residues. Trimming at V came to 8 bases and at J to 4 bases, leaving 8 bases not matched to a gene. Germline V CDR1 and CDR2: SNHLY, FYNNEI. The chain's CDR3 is CASQETGGAYNEQFF. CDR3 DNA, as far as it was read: TGTGCCAGCCAGGAGACAGGGGGCGCGTACAATGAG.

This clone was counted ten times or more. CDR3 DNA (partial): TGTGCCAGCAGCTTTGGGGACAGGGTAGATCAGACC. This codes for CASSFGDRVDQT. The entire CDR3 reads CASSFGDRVDQTQYF. The chain carries TRBV5-6 and TRBJ2-5; 9 positions match TRBD1. The sequenced fragment ends 3 residues before the CDR3 boundary, so the rest is inferred from the germline J gene. V lost 2 bases and J lost 6; bases outside the gene matches: 8. The V gene's germline CDR1 is SGHDT and CDR2 YYEEEE. The CDR3 contains 15 residues.

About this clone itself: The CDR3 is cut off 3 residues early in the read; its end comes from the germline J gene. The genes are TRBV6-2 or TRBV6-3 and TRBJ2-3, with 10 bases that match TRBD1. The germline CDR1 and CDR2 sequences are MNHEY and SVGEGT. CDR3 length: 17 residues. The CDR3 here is CASSRPPGTGAKETQYF. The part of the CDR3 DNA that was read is TGTGCCAGCAGTAGGCCCCCAGGGACAGGGGCGAAAGAGACG.